This TCR beta chain emerged from a study of T cell responses to AZD1222 COVID-19 vaccine. This clone was counted a few times. Clones were read by immunoSEQ multiplex PCR, and TCRdb kept only the in-frame ones, dropping some. This table holds about 150,000 clones, 87% found once. The CDR3 runs to 13 residues. Deletions cut 8 bases from V and 2 bases from J, with 13 bases between. The V gene's germline CDR1 is MNHNY and CDR2 SVGAGI (reference sequence). Here the sequenced sample was peripheral blood, taken 28 days after the second AZD1222 dose. The V call is TRBV6-6, the J call TRBJ2-7, with D possibly TRBD2 on 6 matching bases. The TCR was taken from an adult who received the AZD1222 COVID-19 vaccine. CDR3 in amino acids: CASGGEATYEQYF. The CDR3 DNA follows: TGTGCCAGCGGAGGGGAGGCGACCTACGAGCAGTACTTC.